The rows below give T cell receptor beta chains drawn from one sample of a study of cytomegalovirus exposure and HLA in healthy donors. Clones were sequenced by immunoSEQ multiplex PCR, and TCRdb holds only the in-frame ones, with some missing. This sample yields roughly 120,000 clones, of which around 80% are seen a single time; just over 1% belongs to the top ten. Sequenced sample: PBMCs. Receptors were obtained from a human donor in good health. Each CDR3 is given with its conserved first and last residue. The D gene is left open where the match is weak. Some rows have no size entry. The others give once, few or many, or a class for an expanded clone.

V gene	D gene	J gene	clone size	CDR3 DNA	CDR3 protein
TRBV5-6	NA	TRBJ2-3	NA	TGTGCCAGCAGCTTATCCGCAGATACGCAGTATTTT	CASSLSADTQYF
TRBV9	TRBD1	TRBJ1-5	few	TGTGCCAGCAGCGTTGAACAGGGGTTTGGCAATCAGCCCCAGCATTTT	CASSVEQGFGNQPQHF
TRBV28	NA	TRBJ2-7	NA	TGTGCCAGCAGTTTTTTGGGGCTGAACCCCTACGAGCAGTACTTC	CASSFLGLNPYEQYF
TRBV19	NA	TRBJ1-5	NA	TGTGCCAGTAGTAGACAGGTCCAGGGAGTTGAGCCCCAGCATTTT	CASSRQVQGVEPQHF
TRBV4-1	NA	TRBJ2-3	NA	TGCGCCAGCAGCCAAGCCCCAGCGGATACGCAGTATTTT	CASSQAPADTQYF
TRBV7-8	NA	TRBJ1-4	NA	TGTGCCAGCAGCTTGGCGGGGGCAGGTGAAAAACTGTTTTTT	CASSLAGAGEKLFF
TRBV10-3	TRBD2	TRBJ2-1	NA	TGTGCCATCAGGGCCGCACAGCGGGGCTCCTACAATGAGCAGTTCTTC	CAIRAAQRGSYNEQFF
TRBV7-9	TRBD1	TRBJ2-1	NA	TGTGCCAGTGGGAGGGGGGACAGGGTCTCCTACAATGAGCAGTTCTTC	CASGRGDRVSYNEQFF
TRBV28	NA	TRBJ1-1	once	TGTGCCAGCAGTATAAGGACAGACTTGAACACTGAAGCTTTCTTT	CASSIRTDLNTEAFF
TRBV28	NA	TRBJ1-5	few	TGTGCCACCCTACAGCCCAATCAGCCCCAGCATTTT	CATLQPNQPQHF
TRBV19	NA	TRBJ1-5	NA	TGTGCCAGTGGGAGGGAGGTGGACAATCAGCCCCAGCATTTT	CASGREVDNQPQHF
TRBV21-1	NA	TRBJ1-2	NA	TGTGCCAGCAGCAAGGGGCTCGGCTATGGCTACACCTTC	CASSKGLGYGYTF
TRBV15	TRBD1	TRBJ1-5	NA	TGTGCCACCAGCACCGGGACAGGCCTCAATCAGCCCCAGCATTTT	CATSTGTGLNQPQHF
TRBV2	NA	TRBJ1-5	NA	TGTGCCAGCAGTCCAGACAGATATAGCAATCAGCCCCAGCATTTT	CASSPDRYSNQPQHF
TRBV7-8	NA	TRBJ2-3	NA	TGTGCCAGCAGCTCTAGGGACAAATCGGGGGATACGCAGTATTTT	CASSSRDKSGDTQYF